Sequencing of this TCR beta chain was carried out in a study of blood T cell repertoires in COVID-19 (dated by TCRdb to about 2020). Concerning the study at large: Collaborator samples came from the United States, Italy and Spain and covered acute and convalescent phases of COVID-19. Deeply sampled blood TCRbeta repertoires from subjects exposed to, actively infected with, or recovered from COVID-19 were included in the dataset. Samples came from the ongoing ImmuneRACE study (first 160 participants) plus 1,254 subjects from 6 global collaborators. Sample metadata almost always included a de-identified subject ID, COVID-19 status, age in years and sex. The prospective study material was composed of cDNA or gDNA derived from T cells, B-cell-depleted T cells, or PBMCs. HLA class I and class II types, where available, came from metadata supplied by the sample provider rather than from assay-based typing. A freely available public database, intended as a resource for researchers studying the immune response to SARS-CoV-2, is where the repertoires were released. Points the paper makes about the study in general: How much clinical and demographic metadata was included differed by source and by participant, and the metadata was provided uncurated.

About this clone: Its specific antigen is unknown. Qualities for individual bases were not recorded, and no much larger clone is one base off.

The immunoSEQ Assay, a bias-controlled multiplex PCR, was used to amplify TCRbeta CDR3 regions from genomic DNA. The original pipeline was this. The number of nucleated cells in each sample was estimated from the amplification of reference gene primers within the assay. Sequence reads were collapsed and filtered to measure the absolute abundance of every unique TCRbeta CDR3 rearrangement. For each sample, productive Simpson clonality was calculated as the square root of Simpson's diversity index across productive rearrangements. Drawn from immuneACCESS, this table holds only the in-frame rearrangements with V and J called that TCRdb kept. Clones are partly lost; checked studies trace under half to an unresolved V gene and leave the rest unexplained. V, J and clone size reflect that table, while D and trimming were determined from the DNA. The sample table holds more than 200,000 clones, of which 80% to 90% were seen once. Roughly 2.6% of the sample is in the top ten clones.

CDR1 and CDR2 were assigned from the germline V gene as SNHLY and FYNNEI. V trim: 2 bases; J trim: 9 bases; unmatched bases: 11. Reading from cysteine to phenylalanine, the CDR3 counts 16 amino acids. The kept DNA is CDR3 alone, 48 bases in frame from the first base. Whole blood was collected in K2EDTA tubes by collaborating institutions according to the institutions' own protocols. Collaborator samples were shipped for TCRbeta analysis as frozen whole blood, isolated PBMCs, or DNA extracted from either sample type. The chain uses TRBV2 and TRBJ2-1; 9 junctional bases match TRBD1. Sequenced material: peripheral blood. The receptor was derived from a woman in her thirties or forties with active or convalescent COVID-19. CDR3 region: CASSEWLGQGGGEQFF. The DNA sequence reads TGTGCCAGCAGTGAATGGTTGGGACAGGGTGGTGGTGAGCAGTTCTTC.